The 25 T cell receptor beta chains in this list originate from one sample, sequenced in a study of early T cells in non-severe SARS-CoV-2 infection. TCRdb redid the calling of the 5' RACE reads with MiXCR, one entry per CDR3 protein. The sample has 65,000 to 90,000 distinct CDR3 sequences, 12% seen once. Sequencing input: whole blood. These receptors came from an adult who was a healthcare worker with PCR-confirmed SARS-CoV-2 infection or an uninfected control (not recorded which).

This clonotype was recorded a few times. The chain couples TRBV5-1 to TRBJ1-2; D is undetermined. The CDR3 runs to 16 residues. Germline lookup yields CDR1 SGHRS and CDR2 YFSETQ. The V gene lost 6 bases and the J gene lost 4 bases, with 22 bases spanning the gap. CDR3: CASKDGGQLLGYGYTF. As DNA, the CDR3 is TGCGCCAGCAAGGACGGCGGCCAACTCCTAGGCTATGGCTACACCTTC.

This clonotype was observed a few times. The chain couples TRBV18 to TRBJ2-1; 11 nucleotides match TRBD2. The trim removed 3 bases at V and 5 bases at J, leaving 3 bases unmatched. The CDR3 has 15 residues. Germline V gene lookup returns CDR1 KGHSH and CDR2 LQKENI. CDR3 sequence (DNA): TGTGCCAGCTCACCCGTGGGACTAGCGGACAATGAGCAGTTCTTC. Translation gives CASSPVGLADNEQFF. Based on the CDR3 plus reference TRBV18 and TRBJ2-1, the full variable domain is NAGVMQNPRHLVRRRGQEARLRCSPMKGHSHVYWYRQLPEEGLKFMVYLQKENIIDESGMPKERFSAEFPKEGPSILRIQQVVRGDSAAYFCASSPVGLADNEQFFGPGTRLTVL.

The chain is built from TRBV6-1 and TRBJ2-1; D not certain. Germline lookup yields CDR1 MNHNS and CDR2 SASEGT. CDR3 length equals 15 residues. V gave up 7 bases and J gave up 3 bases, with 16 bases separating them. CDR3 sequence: CASTRSELLYNEQFF. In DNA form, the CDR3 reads TGTGCCAGCACCCGGAGCGAATTACTCTACAATGAGCAGTTCTTC.

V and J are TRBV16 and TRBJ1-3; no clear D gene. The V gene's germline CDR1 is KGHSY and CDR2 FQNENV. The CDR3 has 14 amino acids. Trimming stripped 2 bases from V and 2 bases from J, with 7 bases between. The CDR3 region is CASSQQPAGNTIYF. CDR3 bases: TGTGCCAGCAGCCAACAGCCGGCTGGAAACACCATATATTTT.

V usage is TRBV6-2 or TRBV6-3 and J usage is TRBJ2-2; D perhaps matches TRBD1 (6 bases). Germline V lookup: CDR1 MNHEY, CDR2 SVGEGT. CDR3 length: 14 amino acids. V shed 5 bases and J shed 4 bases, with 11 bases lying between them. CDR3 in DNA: TGTGCCAGCAGTCAGGGGCGGCTCACCGGGGAGCTGTTTTTT. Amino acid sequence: CASSQGRLTGELFF.

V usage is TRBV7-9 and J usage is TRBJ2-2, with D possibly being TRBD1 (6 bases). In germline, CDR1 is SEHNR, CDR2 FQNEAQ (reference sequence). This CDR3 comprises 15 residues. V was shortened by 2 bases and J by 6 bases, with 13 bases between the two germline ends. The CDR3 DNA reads TGTGCCAGCAGCTTAAAGGGGGAGATTGCCGGGGAGCTGTTTTTT. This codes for CASSLKGEIAGELFF.

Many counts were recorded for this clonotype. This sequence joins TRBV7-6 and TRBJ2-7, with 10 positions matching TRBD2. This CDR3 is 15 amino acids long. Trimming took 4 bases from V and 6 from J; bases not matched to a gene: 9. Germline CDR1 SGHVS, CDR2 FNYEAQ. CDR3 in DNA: TGTGCCAGCAGCTCTTTAGCGGGAGGAAGGCCCGAGCAGTACTTC. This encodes CASSSLAGGRPEQYF.

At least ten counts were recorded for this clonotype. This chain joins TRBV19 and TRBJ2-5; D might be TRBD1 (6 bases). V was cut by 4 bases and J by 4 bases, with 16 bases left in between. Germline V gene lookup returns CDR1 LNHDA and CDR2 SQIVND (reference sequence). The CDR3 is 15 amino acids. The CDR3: CASSTGQLRAETQYF. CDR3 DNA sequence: TGTGCCAGTAGTACTGGACAGTTAAGGGCAGAGACCCAGTACTTC.

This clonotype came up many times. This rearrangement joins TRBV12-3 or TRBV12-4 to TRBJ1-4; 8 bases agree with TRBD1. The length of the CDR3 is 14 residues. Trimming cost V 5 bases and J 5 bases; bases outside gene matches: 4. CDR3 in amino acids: CASSLRTGNEKLFF. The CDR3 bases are TGTGCCAGCAGTCTCCGGACAGGGAATGAAAAACTGTTTTTT.

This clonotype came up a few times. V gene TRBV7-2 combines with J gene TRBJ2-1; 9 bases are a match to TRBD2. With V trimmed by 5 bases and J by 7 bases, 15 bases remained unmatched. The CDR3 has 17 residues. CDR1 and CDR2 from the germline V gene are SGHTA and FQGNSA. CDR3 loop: CASSGARGTSYDNEQFF. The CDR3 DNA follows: TGTGCCAGCAGCGGAGCCCGTGGGACTAGCTACGATAATGAGCAGTTCTTC.

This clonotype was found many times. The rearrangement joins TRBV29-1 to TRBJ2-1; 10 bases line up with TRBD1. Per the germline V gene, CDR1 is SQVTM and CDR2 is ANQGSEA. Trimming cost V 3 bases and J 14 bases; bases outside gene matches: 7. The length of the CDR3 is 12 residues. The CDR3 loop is CSVEGQTGGEFF. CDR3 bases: TGCAGCGTTGAGGGCCAGACAGGGGGCGAGTTCTTC.

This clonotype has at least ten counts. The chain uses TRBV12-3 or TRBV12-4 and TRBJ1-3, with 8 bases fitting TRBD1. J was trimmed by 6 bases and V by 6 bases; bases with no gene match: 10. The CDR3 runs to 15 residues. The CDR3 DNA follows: TGTGCCAGCAGGAGTGGGGCAGGGGGCGAAAACACCATATATTTT. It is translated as CASRSGAGGENTIYF.

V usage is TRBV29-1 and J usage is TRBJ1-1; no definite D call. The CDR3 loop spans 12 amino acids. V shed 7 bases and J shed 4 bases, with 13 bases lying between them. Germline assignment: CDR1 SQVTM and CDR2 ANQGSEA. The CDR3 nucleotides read TGCAGCGCCGAGGCCTTGGGCACTGAAGCTTTCTTT. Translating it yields CSAEALGTEAFF.

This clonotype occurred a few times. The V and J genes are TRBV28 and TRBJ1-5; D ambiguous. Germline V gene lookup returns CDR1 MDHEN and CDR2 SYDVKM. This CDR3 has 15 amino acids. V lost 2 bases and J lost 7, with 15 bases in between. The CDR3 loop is CASSLKVGPRQPQHF. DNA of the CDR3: TGTGCCAGCAGTTTAAAAGTGGGTCCGAGACAGCCCCAGCATTTT. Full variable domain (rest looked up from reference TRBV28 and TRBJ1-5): DVKVTQSSRYLVKRTGEKVFLECVQDMDHENMFWYRQDPGLGLRLIYFSYDVKMKEKGDIPEGYSVSREKKERFSLILESASTNQTSMYLCASSLKVGPRQPQHFGDGTRLSIL.

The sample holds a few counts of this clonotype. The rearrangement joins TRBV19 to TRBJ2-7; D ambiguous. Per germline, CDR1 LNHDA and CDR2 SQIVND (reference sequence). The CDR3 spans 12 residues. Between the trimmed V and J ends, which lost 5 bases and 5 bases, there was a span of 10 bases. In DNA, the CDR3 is TGTGCCAGTAGTCGTGCAGGTAACGAGCAGTACTTC. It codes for CASSRAGNEQYF.

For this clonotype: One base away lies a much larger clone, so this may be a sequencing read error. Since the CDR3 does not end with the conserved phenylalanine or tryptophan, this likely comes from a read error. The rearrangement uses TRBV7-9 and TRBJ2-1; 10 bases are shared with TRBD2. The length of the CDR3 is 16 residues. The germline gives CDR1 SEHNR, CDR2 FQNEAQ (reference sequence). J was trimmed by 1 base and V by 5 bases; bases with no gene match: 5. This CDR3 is CASSPLSGGSYNEQFS. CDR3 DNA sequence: TGTGCCAGCAGCCCGCTTAGCGGGGGGTCCTACAATGAGCAGTTCTCC.

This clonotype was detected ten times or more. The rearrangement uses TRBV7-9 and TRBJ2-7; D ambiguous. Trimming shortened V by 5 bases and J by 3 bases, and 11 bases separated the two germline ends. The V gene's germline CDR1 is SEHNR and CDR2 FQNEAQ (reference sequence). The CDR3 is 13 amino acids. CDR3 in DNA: TGTGCCAGCAGCCACAGTCCGGACTACGAGCAGTACTTC. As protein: CASSHSPDYEQYF. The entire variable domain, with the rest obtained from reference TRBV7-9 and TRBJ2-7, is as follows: DTGVSQNPRHKITKRGQNVTFRCDPISEHNRLYWYRQTLGQGPEFLTYFQNEAQLEKSRLLSDRFSAERPKGSFSTLEIQRTEQGDSAMYLCASSHSPDYEQYFGPGTRLTVT.

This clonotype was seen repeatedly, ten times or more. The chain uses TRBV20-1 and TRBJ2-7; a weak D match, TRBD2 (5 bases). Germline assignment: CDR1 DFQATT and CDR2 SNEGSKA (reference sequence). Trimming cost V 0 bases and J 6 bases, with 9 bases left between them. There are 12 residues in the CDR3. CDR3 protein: CSARDLGSEQYF. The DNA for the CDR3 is TGCAGTGCTAGAGATCTGGGGAGCGAGCAGTACTTC.

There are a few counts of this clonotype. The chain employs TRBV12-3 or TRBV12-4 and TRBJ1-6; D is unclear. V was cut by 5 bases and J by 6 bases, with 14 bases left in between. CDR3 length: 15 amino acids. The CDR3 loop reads CASSNRRTFNSPLHF. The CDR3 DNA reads TGTGCCAGCAGTAATCGACGTACGTTTAATTCACCCCTCCACTTT.

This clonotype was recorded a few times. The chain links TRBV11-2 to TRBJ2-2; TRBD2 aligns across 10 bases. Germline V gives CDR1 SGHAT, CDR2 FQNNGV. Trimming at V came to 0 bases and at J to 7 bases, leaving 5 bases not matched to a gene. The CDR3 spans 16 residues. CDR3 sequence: CASSLDAGLADGELFF. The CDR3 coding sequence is TGTGCCAGCAGCTTAGATGCCGGACTAGCGGACGGGGAGCTGTTTTTT.

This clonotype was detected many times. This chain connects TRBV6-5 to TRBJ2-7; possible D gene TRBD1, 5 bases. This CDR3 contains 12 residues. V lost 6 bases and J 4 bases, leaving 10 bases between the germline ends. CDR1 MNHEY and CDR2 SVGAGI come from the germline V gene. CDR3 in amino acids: CASRAGKYEQYF. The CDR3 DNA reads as TGTGCCAGCAGGGCAGGGAAGTACGAGCAGTACTTC.

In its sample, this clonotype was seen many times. The CDR3 nucleotides are TGTGCCAGCAGTAAACGGGAATCCCAAGAGACCCAGTACTTC. Amino acid sequence: CASSKRESQETQYF. The genes are TRBV12-3 or TRBV12-4 and TRBJ2-5; TRBD2 is a possible D gene (5 bases). CDR3 length: 14 residues. V dropped 5 bases and J dropped 1 base, with 11 bases sitting between them.

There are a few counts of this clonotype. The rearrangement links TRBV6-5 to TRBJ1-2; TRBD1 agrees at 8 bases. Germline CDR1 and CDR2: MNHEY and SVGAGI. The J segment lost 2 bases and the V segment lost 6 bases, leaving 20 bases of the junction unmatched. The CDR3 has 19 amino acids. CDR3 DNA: TGTGCCAGCAGCTACCGGGGCCGCCTGACAGGGGCTCGGAACTATGGCTACACCTTC. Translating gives CASSYRGRLTGARNYGYTF.

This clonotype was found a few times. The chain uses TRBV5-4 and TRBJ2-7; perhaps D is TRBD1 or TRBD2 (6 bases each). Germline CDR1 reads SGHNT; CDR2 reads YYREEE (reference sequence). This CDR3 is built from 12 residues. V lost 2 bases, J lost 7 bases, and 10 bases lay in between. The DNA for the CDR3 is TGTGCCAGCAGCTTATGGAGGGGGGAGCAGTACTTC. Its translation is CASSLWRGEQYF.

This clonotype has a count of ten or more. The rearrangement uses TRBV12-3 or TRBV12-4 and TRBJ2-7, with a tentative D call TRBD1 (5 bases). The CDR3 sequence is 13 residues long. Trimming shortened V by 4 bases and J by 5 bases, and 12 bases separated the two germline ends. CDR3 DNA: TGTGCCAGCAGTTACAGGATCCCGGACGAGCAGTACTTC. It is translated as CASSYRIPDEQYF.